This section outlines one T cell receptor (beta chain) sequence together with its context. Its antigen is unknown. The data derive from a study of vaccination and CD4 T cells after COVID-19. CDR1 is SGHRS and CDR2 is YFSETQ in the germline V gene. V shed 1 base, J shed 4 bases, and the junction held 8 bases outside the gene matches. The CDR3 contains 16 residues. Study-wide results and caveats: Spike mono-reactivity was evident in 304 of the 307 vaccine-specific clones derived from convalescent patients.

TCRdb passed the PCR reads through MiXCR, listing each CDR3 protein once. The sample carries roughly 25,000 distinct CDR3 sequences, around 53% recorded once. The specimen was CD4+ T cells from blood, collected before SARS-CoV-2 vaccination. This sequence originates from a human donor who had recovered from COVID-19. The rearrangement uses TRBV5-1 and TRBJ2-3, with 8 positions matching TRBD2. CDR3 protein: CASSLYPAGVSDTQYF. CDR3 nucleotide sequence: TGCGCCAGCAGCTTGTACCCAGCGGGAGTATCAGATACGCAGTATTTT.